This is a list of T cell receptor beta chains from one sample in a study of T cells in Graves' hyperthyroidism and ophthalmopathy. MiXCR was run by TCRdb on the multiplex PCR reads, yielding one entry per CDR3 protein. The sample has some 600,000 distinct CDR3 sequences, more than 11% seen once; the top ten hold less than 6%. The source material was blood. The source of these receptors is a woman between 25 and 40 years old with Graves' hyperthyroidism that later progressed to Graves' ophthalmopathy. Each CDR3 is given with its conserved first and last residue. The D gene is left open where the match is weak. A row's size may be missing; if present it is once, few, many or a size class.

v_gene: TRBV28
abundance: many
j_gene: TRBJ2-5
d_gene: TRBD2
CDR3aa: CASIVAGGIQETQYF
CDR3nt: TGTGCCAGCATCGTAGCGGGAGGGATCCAAGAGACCCAGTACTTC

v_gene: TRBV3-1
abundance: few
j_gene: TRBJ2-2
d_gene: TRBD1
CDR3aa: CASSTRTGANTGELFF
CDR3nt: TGTGCCAGCAGCACCAGGACAGGTGCGAACACCGGGGAGCTGTTTTTT

v_gene: TRBV12-3/TRBV12-4
abundance: -
j_gene: TRBJ2-7
d_gene: TRBD2
CDR3aa: CASSSGTSAEQYF
CDR3nt: TGTGCCAGCAGTTCCGGGACTAGCGCCGAGCAGTACTTC

v_gene: TRBV3-1
abundance: many
j_gene: TRBJ1-1
d_gene: -
CDR3aa: CASSQGHTGMNTEAFF
CDR3nt: TGTGCCAGCAGCCAGGGTCATACAGGAATGAACACTGAAGCTTTCTTT

v_gene: TRBV27
abundance: many
j_gene: TRBJ2-2
d_gene: TRBD2
CDR3aa: CASSIGTSGGELFF
CDR3nt: TGTGCCAGCAGTATCGGGACTAGCGGCGGGGAGCTGTTTTTT

v_gene: TRBV18
abundance: -
j_gene: TRBJ1-1
d_gene: -
CDR3aa: CASSPRSPLSTEAFF
CDR3nt: TGTGCCAGCTCACCACGGTCGCCACTGAGCACTGAAGCTTTCTTT

v_gene: TRBV25-1
abundance: once
j_gene: TRBJ2-1
d_gene: TRBD2
CDR3aa: CASSEYNKFGTSGYNEQFF
CDR3nt: TGTGCCAGCAGTGAATATAATAAGTTTGGGACTAGCGGATACAATGAGCAGTTCTTC

v_gene: TRBV28
abundance: few
j_gene: TRBJ1-2
d_gene: -
CDR3aa: CASGPPPNYGYTF
CDR3nt: TGTGCCAGCGGCCCCCCCCCTAACTATGGCTACACCTTC

v_gene: TRBV29-1
abundance: many
j_gene: TRBJ1-2
d_gene: -
CDR3aa: CSTYGGANYGYTF
CDR3nt: TGCAGCACCTACGGGGGGGCTAACTATGGCTACACCTTC

v_gene: TRBV9
abundance: few
j_gene: TRBJ2-7
d_gene: -
CDR3aa: CASSVSSGDYEQYF
CDR3nt: TGTGCCAGCAGCGTATCATCGGGAGATTACGAGCAGTACTTC

v_gene: TRBV28
abundance: many
j_gene: TRBJ2-7
d_gene: TRBD2
CDR3aa: CASSSNARGLAVGEQYF
CDR3nt: TGTGCCAGCAGTTCCAATGCGCGGGGACTAGCGGTGGGGGAGCAGTACTTC

v_gene: TRBV19
abundance: many
j_gene: TRBJ2-6
d_gene: TRBD1
CDR3aa: CASSRDRGRGANVLTF
CDR3nt: TGTGCCAGTAGTAGGGACAGGGGGCGTGGGGCCAACGTCCTGACTTTC

v_gene: TRBV5-6
abundance: -
j_gene: TRBJ2-2
d_gene: TRBD1
CDR3aa: CASSQPRDSLTGELFF
CDR3nt: TGTGCCAGCAGCCAACCCCGGGACAGCTTGACCGGGGAGCTGTTTTTT

v_gene: TRBV27
abundance: many
j_gene: TRBJ1-2
d_gene: TRBD1
CDR3aa: CASTPRGQGFGWGYTF
CDR3nt: TGTGCCAGCACCCCGAGGGGACAGGGGTTTGGGTGGGGCTACACCTTC

v_gene: TRBV12-3/TRBV12-4
abundance: many
j_gene: TRBJ1-1
d_gene: TRBD1
CDR3aa: CASSYQGTAREEAFF
CDR3nt: TGTGCCAGCAGTTACCAAGGGACAGCTCGTGAAGAAGCTTTCTTT

v_gene: TRBV9
abundance: -
j_gene: TRBJ2-1
d_gene: TRBD2
CDR3aa: CASSATSGRTTEQFF
CDR3nt: TGTGCCAGCAGCGCGACTAGCGGGAGGACCACTGAGCAGTTCTTC

v_gene: TRBV29-1
abundance: many
j_gene: TRBJ2-5
d_gene: -
CDR3aa: CSVSQETQYF
CDR3nt: TGCAGCGTTTCTCAGGAGACCCAGTACTTC

v_gene: TRBV4-3
abundance: few
j_gene: TRBJ2-3
d_gene: -
CDR3aa: CASSQGPASDTQYF
CDR3nt: TGCGCCAGCAGCCAAGGCCCAGCCTCAGATACGCAGTATTTT